This T cell receptor (beta chain) came from a study of T cells in Graves' hyperthyroidism and ophthalmopathy (dated by TCRdb to about 2019). A note on the overall study: Peripheral blood samples were taken at initial diagnosis, before any treatment was given. According to the paper, TCR Vbeta CDR3 sequencing was carried out on about 140 peripheral blood samples, which came from some 41 ophthalmopathy, around 74 hyperthyroidism and some 17 progressor patients. Whether ophthalmopathy could be predicted prospectively was tested in an independent validation cohort made up of under 20 hyperthyroidism patients plus 17 patients who later progressed to ophthalmopathy. The approximately 98 discovery patients were randomly divided into training and test sets at a 7:3 ratio. Thyroid tissue and blood T-cell repertoires from over 5 Graves' hyperthyroidism patients were also compared in the study. Once sampling was done, hyperthyroidism patients were given methimazole at a starting dose of 30 mg daily, whereas ophthalmopathy patients were given high-dose intravenous methylprednisolone. A discovery cohort of 95 to 100 patients, about 44 with Graves' ophthalmopathy and about 58 with stable Graves' hyperthyroidism, was used to find distinguishing TCR V-J signatures.

From the cysteine up to the phenylalanine, the CDR3 has a length of 13 residues. Just CDR3 DNA is preserved here, 39 bases in frame from base 1. The germline V gene (reference sequence) yields DFQATT for CDR1 and SNEGSKA for CDR2. Germline trimming: 4 bases from V, 2 bases from J; junction bases outside gene matches: 4. In the ophthalmopathy patients, disease was moderately to severely active, with a Clinical Activity Score of 3 or more, a NOSPECS grade of 4 or more, and a duration of less than 3 months. Any patient with an uncontrolled infection, another autoimmune disease, pregnancy or lactation was excluded. Diagnoses relied on clinical symptoms, serum thyroxine and TRAb, thyroid ultrasound and orbital computed tomography. Ficoll-Paque density gradient centrifugation was used to isolate PBMCs from about 9 ml of fresh peripheral blood. Total RNA was extracted with Trizol reagent, and quality was checked on an Agilent 2100 Bioanalyzer.

There are many counts of this clonotype. This receptor's antigen is unknown. Base qualities are not provided; no much larger clone lies one nucleotide away. The TCR beta CDR3 regions were amplified from the RNA transcripts. A first-round RT-PCR of the TCR CDR3 used the HTBI primer set with the Qiagen OneStep RT-PCR kit. The libraries were constructed in a second round of multiplex PCR and then size-selected and purified. Paired-end sequencing of the libraries was performed with 100 bp reads on an Illumina HiSeq2000. The authors' pipeline ran thus. SOAPnuke was used to process the raw data, with reads discarded if the reads contained adapters or uncalled bases, had a mean Phred below 15, or lacked an exact constant-primer or identifier match. COPE v1.2.5 was used to merge the high-quality paired reads, and each unique nucleotide sequence was defined as a clonotype. MiTCR v1.1 was used to align clonotypes to the IMGT TRBV, TRBD and TRBJ reference segments. Only V-J combinations with frequency above 0.0001, covering approximately 99% of repertoires, were analysed. A TCS score was defined as the ratio between F50 (clonal expansion) and ExV (chaos), using BLOSUM62-based TCRdist between CDR3 peptides within each V-J. Welch's t-statistics and random forest reduced roughly 540 V-J features to 10 to 15, which were used in a naive Bayes classifier (R e1071). The similarity between thyroid and blood repertoires was quantified using the Morisita-Horn index. TCRdb reprocessing: public reads trimmed at Q25 with fastp, clones called with MiXCR, in-frame beta chains kept. Each entry merges the rows of one CDR3 protein and shows their most common DNA and genes. Here the V and J calls rest on TCRdb's processing, not on the authors' analysis. This sample holds hundreds of thousands of distinct CDR3 sequences; about 15% were observed only once. Roughly 4.3% of the sample comes from the top ten.

Study-wide conclusions, independent of this receptor: No statistical method was used to set the sample size in advance, and investigators knew the group allocation. Most expanded thyroid clonotypes (frequency above 0.001) were also detected in blood, suggesting blood repertoires may reflect thyroid immune responses. Ophthalmopathy was separated from stable hyperthyroidism by a 13 V-J signature model, with around 90% sensitivity and about 81% specificity obtained in cross-validation and 80%/75% obtained in testing. In validation, the model predicted progression to ophthalmopathy a median of approximately 6.3 months before onset, with around 70% sensitivity and just under 75% specificity.

This chain is built from TRBV20-1 and TRBJ2-5; the junction holds 7 bases that match TRBD2. This sequence was found in a woman aged 40 to 55 with Graves' ophthalmopathy. The sequenced material came from blood. The CDR3 protein: CSANPGGQETQYF. The DNA is TGCAGTGCTAACCCGGGGGGTCAAGAGACCCAGTACTTC.